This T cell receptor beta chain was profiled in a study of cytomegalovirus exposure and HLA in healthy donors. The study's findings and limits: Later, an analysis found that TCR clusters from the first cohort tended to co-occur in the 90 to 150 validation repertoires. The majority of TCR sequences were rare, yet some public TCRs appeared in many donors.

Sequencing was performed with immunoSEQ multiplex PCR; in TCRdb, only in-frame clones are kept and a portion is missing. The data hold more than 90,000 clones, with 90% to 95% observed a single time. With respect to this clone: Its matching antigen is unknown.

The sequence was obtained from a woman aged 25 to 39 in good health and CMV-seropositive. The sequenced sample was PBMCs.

The CDR3 nucleotides read TGTGCCAGTTTACCACAACAGGGATGGACTGGAAACACCATATATTTT. Translated: CASLPQQGWTGNTIYF. This sequence joins TRBV28 and TRBJ1-3; a possible D gene is TRBD1 (6 bases). This CDR3 spans 16 amino acids. Germline V gene lookup returns CDR1 MDHEN and CDR2 SYDVKM. Trimming removed 9 bases from V and 2 bases from J, with 20 bases in between.